This T cell receptor (beta chain) was captured by sequencing in a study of regulatory T cells in long-lasting Graves disease. Study-wide results and limits: Only peripheral blood was studied, not thyroid tissue.

Trimming stripped 3 bases from V and 5 bases from J, with 7 bases between. This CDR3 contains 12 residues. Germline CDR1 is DFQATT and CDR2 is SNEGSKA (reference sequence). Libraries of TCR beta came from iRepertoire HTBI primers plus Arm-PCR of CDR3 regions. TCRdb reprocessed the multiplex PCR reads with MiXCR, giving one entry per CDR3 protein. Of about 530,000 distinct CDR3 sequences in the sample, about 15% are singletons; the top ten hold more than 20%. This clonotype came up a few times. What it binds is unknown. As to time point: newly diagnosed GD, antithyroid drugs for less than 3 months. Preparation of the TCR library used RNA extracted from PBMCs. Another study also made use of these data, one on T cells in Graves' hyperthyroidism and ophthalmopathy.

This clonotype originated in a woman aged 40-65 years with Graves disease. The genes are TRBV20-1 and TRBJ1-4, with D hard to call. The source material was peripheral blood mononuclear cells (PBMCs), sampled at new diagnosis, from a patient treated with antithyroid drugs. The CDR3 sequence: CSARGRNEKLFF. Here the CDR3 DNA reads TGCAGTGCTAGGGGGAGAAATGAAAAACTGTTTTTT.